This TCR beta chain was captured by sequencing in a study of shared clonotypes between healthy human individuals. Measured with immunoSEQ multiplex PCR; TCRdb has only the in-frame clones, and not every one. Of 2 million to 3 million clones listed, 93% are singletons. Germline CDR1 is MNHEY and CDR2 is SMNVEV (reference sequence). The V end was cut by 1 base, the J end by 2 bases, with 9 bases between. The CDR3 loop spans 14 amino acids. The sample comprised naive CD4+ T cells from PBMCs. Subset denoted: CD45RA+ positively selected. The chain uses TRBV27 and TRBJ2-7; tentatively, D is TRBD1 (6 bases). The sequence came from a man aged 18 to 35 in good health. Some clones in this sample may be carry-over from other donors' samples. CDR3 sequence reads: CASSLLPGAYEQYF. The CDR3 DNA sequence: TGTGCCAGCAGTTTATTGCCAGGGGCCTACGAGCAGTACTTC.